Detailed here is one T cell receptor beta chain. The antigen remains unidentified. The data were taken from a study of graft-versus-host responses after intestinal transplantation. Study-level background: Tacrolimus and steroids were given for 2 to 4 years to all recipients after anti-thymocyte globulin induction.

Trimming pared 7 bases from V and 0 bases from J, leaving 8 bases between. The CDR3 runs 13 residues. Germline CDR1 SGDLS, CDR2 YYNGEE. Method: immunoSEQ multiplex PCR; TCRdb's copy keeps in-frame clones and lacks some. The repertoire holds 35,000 to 45,000 clones, with roughly 90% as singletons. The study, taken as a whole, reports: Subjects displaying graft-donor T cell macrochimerism possessed elevated graft-versus-host to host-versus-graft clonal ratios inside allografts. Marrow from the recipient contained GvH clones, some of which had appeared first in ileum or blood.

This specimen was PBMCs, taken roughly 270 days after transplant. This chain joins TRBV9 and TRBJ2-1; possibly TRBD1 or TRBD2 for D (6 bases each). This receptor was obtained from a human patient who received an intestinal transplant, so some T cells may come from the graft donor. The CDR3 sequence is CASGGRSYNEQFF. DNA of the CDR3: TGTGCCAGCGGGGGGCGCTCCTACAATGAGCAGTTCTTC.